The 2 T cell receptor beta chains reported below all come from one sample, sequenced in a study of T-cell reconstitution after alpha-beta-depleted transplantation in children. Preparation of the TCRbeta library involved a method that used unique molecular identifiers. TCRdb redid the calling of the PCR reads with MiXCR, one entry per CDR3 protein. The table has hundreds of thousands of distinct CDR3 sequences, around 13% seen once; the top ten hold 0.79%. Material: PBMCs, obtained before TCRalphabeta/CD19-depleted stem cell transplant. These TCRs come from a girl aged 2 to 9 with congenital amegakaryocytic thrombocytopenia, due to receive a stem cell transplant.

With regard to this clonotype: This may arise from a read error, as a much more abundant clone is one base away. The V call is TRBV5-1, the J call TRBJ1-1; D might be TRBD1 (5 bases). Germline V gene data show CDR1 as SGHRS and CDR2 as YFSETQ. The CDR3 is made up of 17 amino acids. The CDR3 sequence: CASSLMTSGLVNAEAFF. The CDR3 DNA reads as TGCGCCAGCAGTCTTATGACGTCGGGGCTCGTGAACGCTGAAGCTTTCTTT. Using reference TRBV5-1 and TRBJ1-1 for the parts outside the CDR3, the full variable domain is KAGVTQTPRYLIKTRGQQVTLSCSPISGHRSVSWYQQTPGQGLQFLFEYFSETQRNKGNFPGRFSGRQFSNSRSEMNVSTLELGDSALYLCASSLMTSGLVNAEAFFGQGTRLTVV.

This clonotype was seen ten or more times. The chain uses TRBV12-3 or TRBV12-4 and TRBJ2-5; 11 positions agree with TRBD2. J lost 5 bases, V lost 2 bases, and 7 bases had no gene match. This CDR3 is 16 amino acids long. CDR3 coding DNA: TGTGCCAGCAGTTTACGACTAGCGGGACCGATGGAGACCCAGTACTTC. Protein product: CASSLRLAGPMETQYF.